The text below deals with one T cell receptor beta chain. What it binds is not known. The protocol was immunoSEQ multiplex PCR, while the TCRdb copy is restricted to in-frame clones and leaves out a portion. The sample has 160,000 or so clones, approximately 87% seen once. Pooled together were second doses at about 4 or about 12 weeks. The data are from a study of T cell responses to AZD1222 COVID-19 vaccine. V was shortened by 5 bases and J by 7 bases, with 12 bases between the two germline ends. The CDR3 consists of 13 residues. Germline CDR1 LNHDA, CDR2 SQIVND (reference sequence). Notes on the study in general: Repertoire samples came only from after the peak T cell response. Spike-specific TCR breadth and depth rose after two AZD1222 doses. White British people made up most donors, females outnumbered males, and clonal diversity was possibly underestimated.

The chain employs TRBV19 and TRBJ2-4; either TRBD1 or TRBD2 may supply D (7 bases each). The sample consisted of peripheral blood, taken 28 days after the second AZD1222 dose. The TCR sequence derives from an adult who received the AZD1222 COVID-19 vaccine. The chain's CDR3 is CASSPGGENIQYF. As DNA, the CDR3 is TGTGCCAGTAGTCCAGGGGGGGAGAACATTCAGTACTTC.